This TCR beta chain was identified in a study of blood T cells in healthy people across ages. The study's findings and limits: No one knew whether donors had CMV, which possibly confounded expanded clonotype changes.

Sample-barcoded 5' priming and a J-beta primer mix drove a second PCR of roughly 6 to 12 cycles. Each cDNA molecule carried a tag from a template-switch adaptor that contained 12 random nucleotides. The yield of each sample was at least 2.5 million CDR3-containing paired-end reads. TCRdb ran MiXCR on the 5' RACE reads and lists one entry per CDR3 protein. Here the sample spans about 1.6 million distinct CDR3 sequences, around 35% being singletons. Healthy individuals of Caucasian origin from Russia, aged roughly 6 to 100, served as donors. This clonotype was recorded a few times. Its matching antigen is unknown. The ends lost 8 bases at V and 4 bases at J; junction bases unmatched: 17. CDR1 and CDR2 from the germline V gene are MDHEN and SYDVKM. CDR3 length: 17 amino acids.

The gene calls are TRBV28 and TRBJ2-5, with TRBD2 matching 9 bases. Sequenced: blood. This TCR was sampled from a woman aged 30 to 39 in good health. CDR3 amino acids: CASRRDLAGGPGETQYF. DNA for the CDR3: TGTGCCAGCCGACGAGATCTCGCGGGAGGGCCGGGAGAGACCCAGTACTTC.